This entry is about one T cell receptor (beta chain). The data originate from a study of T cell responses to AZD1222 COVID-19 vaccine. Measured with immunoSEQ multiplex PCR; TCRdb has only the in-frame clones, and not every one. Here the sample spans 50,000 to 85,000 clones, 79% being singletons. This CDR3 comprises 15 residues. V dropped 3 bases and J dropped 7 bases, with 21 bases sitting between them. Germline lookup yields CDR1 DFQATT and CDR2 SNEGSKA (reference sequence). This TCR was sampled from an adult in good health. Sequencing was performed on peripheral blood, taken on day 0 of MenACWY control vaccination. V usage is TRBV20-1 and J usage is TRBJ2-5, with D hard to call. The CDR3: CSASRRSREFGTQYF. The CDR3 DNA reads TGCAGTGCTAGTAGAAGGTCTAGAGAGTTCGGGACCCAGTACTTC.